A single sample is the source of the 3 T cell receptor beta chains below, sequenced in a study of early T cells in non-severe SARS-CoV-2 infection. A single record per CDR3 protein comes from TCRdb applying MiXCR to the 5' RACE reads. The sample comprises 100,000 to 140,000 distinct CDR3 sequences, over 8.5% of which are singletons, and roughly 7.1% rests with the top ten. Sequencing used whole blood. All receptors derive from an adult who was a healthcare worker with PCR-confirmed SARS-CoV-2 infection or an uninfected control (not recorded which).

The rearrangement uses TRBV20-1 and TRBJ2-3; 11 nucleotides line up with TRBD2. The length of the CDR3 is 16 residues. Germline V gene lookup returns CDR1 DFQATT and CDR2 SNEGSKA (reference sequence). Trimming took 1 base from V and 1 from J; bases not matched to a gene: 4. Written as DNA, the CDR3 is TGCAGTGCTAGAGTCGGGACTAGCGGAGGCACAGATACGCAGTATTTT. It yields the protein CSARVGTSGGTDTQYF.

With respect to this clonotype: This may arise from a read error, as a much more abundant clone is one base away. The CDR3, as DNA: TGTGTCAGCAGCTTAGGGTCGACAGGCGTGCACGAGCAGTACTTC. It specifies CVSSLGSTGVHEQYF. The chain combines TRBV7-9 with TRBJ2-7; a weak D match, TRBD1 (6 bases). The CDR3 totals 15 residues. Germline CDR1 SEHNR, CDR2 FQNEAQ (reference sequence).

The chain has TRBV28 and TRBJ2-7, with TRBD1 matching over 11 bases. Germline trimming cut 6 bases from V and 5 bases from J; bases unmatched to any gene: 9. The germline V gene encodes CDR1 MDHEN and CDR2 SYDVKM. The CDR3 totals 15 residues. The CDR3 DNA follows: TGTGCCAGCAGCACGCAAGGACAGGGGGCCAACGAGCAGTACTTC. Amino acid sequence: CASSTQGQGANEQYF.